This T cell receptor beta chain originates from a study of tumor and adjacent non-tumor tissue in lung cancer. Study-wide background: The cohort had approximately 13 adenocarcinoma, a couple of squamous cell and 1 small cell patients.

TCRbeta libraries were built with three rounds of nested PCR, modified from ARM-PCR. TCRdb ran MiXCR on the multiplex PCR reads and lists one entry per CDR3 protein. This repertoire shows more than 85,000 distinct CDR3 sequences, about 66% found once; its top ten account for about 16%. Remarks on this clonotype: The antigen is not known. One end of the junction fails to match germline, which may point to a read error.

Study findings and constraints: Compared with tumor, normal lung showed significantly lower TCR diversity.

The template was RNA from unsorted bulk tissue. The sequencing input was lung tumor tissue. This receptor was taken from a man between 65 and 79 years old with non-small cell lung cancer.

CDR3 in amino acids: CASKRGHQTVGEPFF. Here the CDR3 DNA reads TGTGCCAGCAAACGTGGACACCAGACGGTCGGGGAGCCGTTTTTT. The chain recombines TRBV6-1 with TRBJ2-2; D tentatively fits TRBD1 or TRBD2 (5 bases each). Germline V lookup: CDR1 MNHNS, CDR2 SASEGT. The CDR3 sequence is 15 residues long.